A single sample gave rise to the 26 T cell receptor beta chains below, sequenced in a study of T cell responses to AZD1222 COVID-19 vaccine. TCRdb keeps only in-frame clones here, not all; method: immunoSEQ multiplex PCR. Among about 180,000 clones listed, 92% were seen once. The sequencing used peripheral blood, collected 28 days after the second AZD1222 dose. Receptors originate from an adult who received the AZD1222 COVID-19 vaccine.

The V gene is TRBV7-9, the J gene TRBJ2-3; either TRBD1 or TRBD2 may supply D (5 bases each). Germline loops: CDR1 SEHNR, CDR2 FQNEAQ (reference sequence). V shed 5 bases and J shed 1 base, with 16 bases lying between them. This CDR3 has 16 amino acids. CDR3 loop: CASSPAAGTRTDTQYF. CDR3 nucleotides: TGTGCCAGCAGCCCGGCGGCAGGGACCCGCACAGATACGCAGTATTTT.

This chain uses TRBV7-3 with TRBJ2-1, with D unclear. The CDR3 sequence is 15 residues long. V lost 2 bases and J lost 7, with 15 bases in between. Germline CDR1 is SGHTA and CDR2 is FQGTGA. The CDR3 loop is CASSLGSTRANEQFF. CDR3 coding DNA: TGTGCCAGCAGCTTAGGGTCAACCCGGGCGAATGAGCAGTTCTTC.

This chain joins TRBV3-1 (or the pseudogene TRBV3-2) and TRBJ2-7; 9 positions agree with TRBD1. After removal of 2 bases from V and 0 bases from J, the junction contained 5 bases not matched to a gene. The CDR3 runs 16 residues. CDR1 is LGHDT, CDR2 YNNKEL, per germline (reference sequence). The CDR3 protein is CASSQTRDRDSYEQYF. The CDR3 region has the DNA TGTGCCAGCAGCCAAACCCGGGACAGGGACTCCTACGAGCAGTACTTC.

V gene TRBV2 combines with J gene TRBJ2-1, with D possibly called TRBD1 or TRBD2 (6 bases each). Trimming left V 5 bases short and J 6 bases short, with 11 bases between. The V gene's germline CDR1 is SNHLY and CDR2 FYNNEI. This CDR3 is built from 13 residues. CDR3 in DNA: TGTGCCAGCAGTCTAGGGGGGCTCAATGAGCAGTTCTTC. Translation gives CASSLGGLNEQFF.

The chain couples TRBV4-3 to TRBJ2-7; TRBD1 aligns across 7 bases. CDR1 and CDR2 from the germline V gene are LGHNA and YSLEER. Trimming took 4 bases from V and 1 from J; bases not matched to a gene: 13. This CDR3 comprises 17 residues. The CDR3 region has the DNA TGCGCCAGCAGCCTAAAGGGCCCCGGGACAGAGTCCTACGAGCAGTACTTC. It codes for CASSLKGPGTESYEQYF.

The CDR3 DNA follows: TGTGCCAGTAGTCAAGCCCTCGGAGGGGAAGTTTCACCCCTCCACTTT. Protein: CASSQALGGEVSPLHF. J is TRBJ1-6 and V is TRBV19; a weak D match, TRBD1 (5 bases). Germline values: CDR1 LNHDA, CDR2 SQIVND (reference sequence). V was trimmed by 5 bases and J by 9 bases, leaving 20 bases between them. The CDR3 extends over 16 amino acids.

CDR3 nucleotides: TGTGCCAGCAGCTTAACGGTCGGGGGGAACAATGGTGAGCAGTTCTTC. It specifies CASSLTVGGNNGEQFF. The chain links TRBV7-3 to TRBJ2-1, with 7 bases matching TRBD2. CDR1 SGHTA and CDR2 FQGTGA come from the germline V gene. The V and J ends lost 0 bases and 9 bases, in that order; junction bases with no gene match: 11. CDR3 length: 16 amino acids.

The chain couples TRBV2 to TRBJ2-2, with TRBD2 as a possible D gene (5 bases). The V and J ends lost 8 bases and 1 base respectively, with 11 bases between them. Looked up from germline, CDR1 is SNHLY and CDR2 is FYNNEI. The CDR3 length is 14 residues. The CDR3 loop reads CASSEGLNTGELFF. The CDR3 DNA sequence: TGTGCCAGCTCTGAGGGCCTGAACACCGGGGAGCTGTTTTTT.

The chain uses TRBV2 and TRBJ2-2, with TRBD1 as a possible D gene (6 bases). The CDR3 covers 15 residues. Trimming removed 1 base at V and 7 bases at J, with 13 bases between. The germline V gene encodes CDR1 SNHLY and CDR2 FYNNEI. The CDR3 sequence is CASSEVPGDLGELFF. In DNA, the CDR3 is TGTGCCAGCAGTGAAGTCCCAGGGGATCTCGGGGAGCTGTTTTTT.

The chain combines TRBV13 with TRBJ1-1; tentatively, D is TRBD1 (6 bases). The CDR3 is made up of 15 amino acids. V lost 4 bases and J 5 bases, leaving 17 bases between the germline ends. Germline CDR1 is PRHDT and CDR2 is FYEKMQ (reference sequence). CDR3 amino acids: CASSSQRDMGTEAFF. The CDR3 DNA reads TGTGCCAGCAGCTCGCAAAGGGACATGGGGACTGAAGCTTTCTTT.

This chain joins TRBV6-1 and TRBJ2-7; 8 bases line up with TRBD1. Unmatched junction bases numbered 11, after V lost 4 bases and J lost 3 bases. Looked up from germline, CDR1 is MNHNS and CDR2 is SASEGT. This CDR3 comprises 16 residues. The CDR3: CASSVQGASPFYEQYF. CDR3 bases: TGTGCCAGCAGTGTTCAGGGGGCTAGTCCCTTCTACGAGCAGTACTTC.

This sequence joins TRBV6-6 and TRBJ1-2, with 7 nucleotides matching TRBD1. Trimming cost V 6 bases and J 9 bases; bases outside gene matches: 13. The germline CDR1 and CDR2 sequences are MNHNY and SVGAGI (reference sequence). The CDR3 runs 14 residues. CDR3 sequence reads: CASSDSRGLKSYTF. The CDR3, as DNA: TGTGCCAGCAGCGATTCGAGGGGGCTGAAAAGCTACACCTTC.

CDR3 residues: CASSHPGQGNNEQFF. DNA for the CDR3: TGTGCCAGCAGCCATCCGGGACAGGGTAACAATGAGCAGTTCTTC. The chain employs TRBV7-8 and TRBJ2-1, with TRBD1 matching over 9 bases. The trim removed 5 bases at V and 5 bases at J, leaving 7 bases unmatched. From germline, CDR1 is SGHVS and CDR2 FQNEAQ. The CDR3 is 15 residues long.

The chain has TRBV5-5 and TRBJ1-6; D ambiguous. V was shortened by 7 bases and J by 8 bases, with 19 bases between the two germline ends. The CDR3 length is 15 residues. Germline V gene data show CDR1 as SGHKS and CDR2 as YYEKEE (reference sequence). The CDR3 bases are TGTGCCAGCTCCCTTGGGTTGTCCGTGGATTCACCCCTCCACTTT. Translating it yields CASSLGLSVDSPLHF.

The chain has TRBV12-3 or TRBV12-4 and TRBJ2-1; the D gene is possibly TRBD2 (5 bases). V was shortened by 3 bases and J by 5 bases, with 8 bases between the two germline ends. The CDR3 covers 13 residues. In DNA, the CDR3 is TGTGCCAGCAGTTTGGTCGGGGACAATGAGCAGTTCTTC. It specifies CASSLVGDNEQFF.

The count of this clone is one. This chain connects TRBV7-6 to TRBJ1-1; 10 nucleotides match TRBD1. V lost 5 bases and J lost 3; bases outside the gene matches: 9. The CDR3 covers 16 residues. Germline V CDR1 and CDR2: SGHVS, FNYEAQ. The CDR3 loop is CASSPGQGTGYTEAFF. CDR3 nucleotide sequence: TGTGCCAGCAGCCCGGGACAGGGGACGGGGTACACTGAAGCTTTCTTT.

To note about this clone: Sequence at one end of the junction differs from germline and may be a read error. The V call is TRBV14, the J call TRBJ2-7; D unresolved. Germline V CDR1 and CDR2: SGHDN, FVKESK. This CDR3 is built from 15 residues. CDR3 sequence (DNA): TGTGCCAGCAACCAAGGTACCCATTATACCTACGAGCAGTACTTC. It codes for CASNQGTHYTYEQYF. Combining the CDR3 with reference TRBV14 and TRBJ2-7 gives the whole variable domain EAGVTQFPSHSVIEKGQTVTLRCDPISGHDNLYWYRRVMGKEIKFLLHFVKESKQDESGMPNNRFLAERTGGTYSTLKVQPAELEDSGVYFCASNQGTHYTYEQYFGPGTRLTVT.

V usage is TRBV9 and J usage is TRBJ2-3; 8 bases align to TRBD2. This CDR3 is 16 amino acids long. CDR1 is SGDLS and CDR2 is YYNGEE in the germline V gene. V gave up 1 base and J gave up 4 bases; unmatched junction bases: 8. The CDR3 DNA follows: TGTGCCAGCAGCGTAATGGGCCTAGCGGGTGCAGATACGCAGTATTTT. Its protein is CASSVMGLAGADTQYF.

The chain has TRBV7-3 and TRBJ1-1, with D tentatively TRBD1 (5 bases). Germline CDR1 reads SGHTA; CDR2 reads FQGTGA. The V end was cut by 5 bases, the J end by 3 bases, with 10 bases between. The CDR3 totals 13 residues. CDR3 in DNA: TGTGCCAGCAGCAGAGGGGAGGACACTGAAGCTTTCTTT. Its translation is CASSRGEDTEAFF.

The chain links TRBV7-6 to TRBJ2-2; D may be TRBD2 (6 bases). Trimming pared 6 bases from V and 4 bases from J, leaving 15 bases between. Germline V gene lookup returns CDR1 SGHVS and CDR2 FNYEAQ. The CDR3 is 15 amino acids. The CDR3 DNA follows: TGTGCCAGCAGTTTCACCCTGCGGGGCACCGGGGAGCTGTTTTTT. Amino acid sequence: CASSFTLRGTGELFF.

This chain links TRBV6-1 with TRBJ1-2, with 12 positions matching TRBD1. Germline CDR1 is MNHNS and CDR2 is SASEGT. There are 18 residues in the CDR3. With 2 bases clipped from V and 4 bases from J, the junction kept 11 bases outside the gene matches. Written as DNA, the CDR3 is TGTGCCAGCAGTGAATCCCAAACCGGGACAGGGGGCTTCTATGGCTACACCTTC. It encodes CASSESQTGTGGFYGYTF.

The chain recombines TRBV30 with TRBJ1-3, with a tentative D call TRBD1 (6 bases). Germline V gene sequence: CDR1 GTSNPN, CDR2 SVGIG (reference sequence). The CDR3 has 17 amino acids. V was cut by 8 bases and J by 0 bases, with 23 bases left in between. Here the CDR3 reads CAVFKDRDRTSGNTIYF. CDR3 DNA: TGTGCCGTATTCAAAGACCGAGACAGGACCTCTGGAAACACCATATATTTT. The variable domain in full, with the rest retrieved from reference TRBV30 and TRBJ1-3, is SQTIHQWPATLVQPVGSPLSLECTVEGTSNPNLYWYRQAAGRGLQLLFYSVGIGQISSEVPQNLSASRPQDRQFILSSKKLLLSDSGFYLCAVFKDRDRTSGNTIYFGEGSWLTVV.

The V and J genes are TRBV3-1 (or the pseudogene TRBV3-2) and TRBJ1-3; D perhaps matches TRBD1 (6 bases). The CDR3 loop spans 15 amino acids. The germline gives CDR1 LGHDT, CDR2 YNNKEL (reference sequence). V lost 4 bases and J 4 bases, leaving 14 bases between the germline ends. The CDR3 sequence: CASSPTGPVGNTIYF. The CDR3 nucleotides read TGTGCCAGCAGCCCTACAGGGCCGGTCGGAAACACCATATATTTT.

The chain has TRBV5-5 and TRBJ2-3; D is ambiguous. The V end was cut by 1 base, the J end by 4 bases, with 7 bases between. The CDR3 is made up of 13 amino acids. Germline V gene lookup returns CDR1 SGHKS and CDR2 YYEKEE (reference sequence). The DNA of the CDR3 is TGTGCCAGCAGCTTGACGGTCCCAGATACGCAGTATTTT. Translated, it gives CASSLTVPDTQYF.

This clone came up once. The genes are TRBV4-3 and TRBJ1-2, with D perhaps matching TRBD1 (5 bases). This CDR3 has 14 amino acids. V was pared by 4 bases and J by 4 bases, with 13 bases between. Germline V gene data show CDR1 as LGHNA and CDR2 as YSLEER. This chain's CDR3 is CASSPSAGSYGYTF. Here the CDR3 DNA reads TGCGCCAGCAGCCCCTCCGCAGGGAGCTATGGCTACACCTTC.

This rearrangement joins TRBV4-3 to TRBJ1-2; D is uncertain. With 0 bases removed from V and 4 bases from J, the gap between germline ends came to 3 bases. Germline CDR1 and CDR2: LGHNA and YSLEER. The CDR3 covers 12 residues. CDR3: CASSQDFYGYTF. CDR3 bases: TGCGCCAGCAGCCAAGATTTCTATGGCTACACCTTC.